These T cell receptor beta chains were read from a single sample in a study of blood T cell repertoires in COVID-19. The table came from immunoSEQ multiplex PCR; TCRdb's copy has only in-frame clones and leaves some out. The data contain 130,000 to 150,000 clones, approximately 80% of them singletons. Sequencing was carried out using peripheral blood. The receptors derive from a woman in her forties or fifties in a cohort sampled during active or convalescent COVID-19. CDR3s include the opening cysteine and the closing phenylalanine or tryptophan. A D gene is named only where the DNA matches it firmly. For some rows the clone size is stated as once, few or many, or as a class when expanded; others skip it.

clone_size,j_call,v_call,d_call,cdr3_aa,cdr3_nt
few,TRBJ1-3,TRBV3-1/TRBV3-2,TRBD1,CASSQGDRGTYGSGNTIYF,TGTGCCAGCAGCCAAGGGGACAGGGGTACCTACGGCTCTGGAAACACCATATATTTT
.,TRBJ1-6,TRBV5-4,TRBD1,CASSRDRSSSPLHF,TGTGCCAGCAGCCGGGACAGGTCGTCTTCACCCCTCCACTTT
once,TRBJ1-1,TRBV3-1/TRBV3-2,.,CASSQDSGQRRAFF,TGTGCCAGCAGCCAAGATTCCGGACAGCGCCGAGCTTTCTTT
once,TRBJ2-3,TRBV7-2,TRBD2,CASSPLGRGGSDTQYF,TGTGCCAGCAGCCCCCTGGGACGGGGGGGCTCAGATACGCAGTATTTT
.,TRBJ1-4,TRBV2,.,CASSVQGPGQTNEKLFF,TGTGCCAGCAGTGTTCAGGGACCGGGACAAACTAATGAAAAACTGTTTTTT
.,TRBJ2-7,TRBV7-9,.,CASSLTTRPYEQYF,TGTGCCAGCAGCCTAACGACACGTCCCTACGAGCAGTACTTC
.,TRBJ1-5,TRBV18,.,CASSPDISNQPQHF,TGTGCCAGCTCACCCGACATTAGCAATCAGCCCCAGCATTTT
few,TRBJ2-1,TRBV7-3,.,CASQGGSYNEQFF,TGTGCCAGTCAGGGAGGCTCCTACAATGAGCAGTTCTTC
many,TRBJ2-7,TRBV19,.,CASSILRFGANEQYF,TGTGCCAGTAGTATTCTTCGATTTGGGGCTAACGAGCAGTACTTC
.,TRBJ1-5,TRBV5-1,TRBD1,CASSLGQGGSQPQHF,TGCGCCAGCAGCTTGGGACAGGGGGGGAGTCAGCCCCAGCATTTT
.,TRBJ1-1,TRBV29-1,.,CSAQTDTEAFF,TGCAGCGCTCAGACAGACACTGAAGCTTTCTTT
.,TRBJ1-1,TRBV25-1,.,CASRGTSGGVAFF,TGTGCCAGCAGGGGGACATCGGGAGGTGTAGCTTTCTTT
.,TRBJ1-5,TRBV6-1,.,CASSEASFQPQHF,TGTGCCAGCAGTGAAGCGTCATTTCAGCCCCAGCATTTT